This T cell receptor beta chain originates from a study of control samples from healthy donors and cancer patients. CDR3 length equals 19 residues. Per germline, CDR1 SGHNT and CDR2 YYREEE (reference sequence). Of note for this clone: Its ends do not fully match the called genes, so a read error is possible.

Sequencing was performed with immunoSEQ multiplex PCR; in TCRdb, only in-frame clones are kept and a portion is missing. The table has 97,000 or so clones, 92% seen once. Sequencing was done on a sample of blood. The sequence came from a woman aged 18-35 years in good health. The chain joins TRBV5-4 to TRBJ2-3, with 10 bases fitting TRBD1. Here the CDR3 reads CASNLPGQGPSISTDTQYF. CDR3 sequence (DNA): TGTGCCAGCAACTTGCCGGGACAGGGGCCCTCCATCTCCACAGATACGCAGTATTTT.